A selection of T cell receptor beta chains follows, all from one sample in a study of cytomegalovirus exposure and HLA in healthy donors. Measured with immunoSEQ multiplex PCR; TCRdb has only the in-frame clones, and not every one. This sample contains roughly 62,000 clones. Specimen: PBMCs. The receptor set was obtained from a male donor in good health and CMV-seronegative. Both conserved end residues are part of each CDR3. A D gene is named only where the DNA matches it firmly.

d_call	v_call	j_call	cdr3_aa	cdr3_nt
-	TRBV6-1	TRBJ2-7	CASTDSRPPYEQYF	TGTGCCAGCACAGACAGCCGTCCGCCTTACGAGCAGTACTTC
TRBD1	TRBV18	TRBJ2-7	CASSTTGGQGDWPYF	TGTGCCAGCTCAACGACAGGGGGTCAGGGGGACTGGCCGTACTTC
TRBD1	TRBV6-1	TRBJ2-3	CASSVGQGARSTDTQYF	TGTGCCAGCAGTGTGGGACAGGGGGCGAGGAGCACAGATACGCAGTATTTT
-	TRBV29-1	TRBJ2-5	CSVPGAETQYF	TGCAGCGTCCCGGGAGCAGAGACCCAGTACTTC
-	TRBV28	TRBJ2-7	CASSGGQSAYEQYF	TGTGCCAGCAGCGGGGGACAGTCCGCCTACGAGCAGTACTTC
TRBD2	TRBV6-4	TRBJ2-7	CASNASGGPSSYEQYF	TGTGCCAGCAATGCTAGCGGGGGGCCCAGCTCCTACGAGCAGTACTTC
-	TRBV9	TRBJ1-4	CASSVGGPDEKLFF	TGTGCCAGCAGCGTGGGGGGGCCTGATGAAAAACTGTTTTTT
-	TRBV10-3	TRBJ2-3	CAISKGPGTDTQYF	TGTGCCATCAGTAAGGGGCCGGGTACAGATACGCAGTATTTT
-	TRBV5-6	TRBJ1-1	CASSRAGHTEDFF	TGTGCCAGCAGCCGGGCGGGTCATACTGAAGATTTCTTT
TRBD2	TRBV28	TRBJ2-7	CASRRSGRGSYEQYF	TGTGCCAGCAGGAGGAGCGGGAGGGGCTCCTACGAGCAGTACTTC
TRBD2	TRBV7-2	TRBJ2-2	CASSPSGSYTGELFF	TGTGCCAGCAGCCCTAGCGGGTCCTACACCGGGGAGCTGTTTTTT